This passage covers 9 T cell receptor beta chains from one sample sequenced in a study of blood T cell repertoires in COVID-19. Sequenced by immunoSEQ multiplex PCR; TCRdb stores in-frame clones only, minus some. The table includes around 140,000 clones, approximately 88% detected once. The source material was peripheral blood. These TCRs come from a man between 65 and 80 years old with acute or convalescent COVID-19.

J is TRBJ1-1 and V is TRBV3-1 (or the pseudogene TRBV3-2); no clear D gene. In germline, CDR1 is LGHDT, CDR2 YNNKEL (reference sequence). Trimming shortened V by 5 bases and J by 7 bases, and 11 bases separated the two germline ends. The CDR3 runs to 12 residues. This CDR3 is CASSTWSGEAFF. CDR3 DNA sequence: TGTGCCAGCAGCACCTGGTCGGGTGAAGCTTTCTTT.

This chain uses TRBV4-2 with TRBJ2-3; the match to TRBD1 covers 8 bases. The germline V gene has CDR1 LGHNA and CDR2 YNFKEQ. Unmatched junction bases numbered 8, after V lost 6 bases and J lost 6 bases. This CDR3 has 14 amino acids. This CDR3 is CASSPGQGEDTQYF. The CDR3 nucleotides are TGTGCCAGCAGTCCCGGACAGGGTGAGGATACGCAGTATTTT.

V gene TRBV21-1 combines with J gene TRBJ2-7; the D call TRBD2 from the table was never checked on the DNA. TRBV21-1 is deemed a pseudogene. The CDR3 totals 20 residues. CDR3 residues: CASSKDFGPEGLVGSYEQYF. The CDR3 coding sequence is TGTGCCAGCAGCAAAGACTTCGGACCCGAGGGACTAGTCGGGTCCTACGAGCAGTACTTC.

The rearrangement joins TRBV5-4 to TRBJ2-5; tentatively, D is TRBD2 (6 bases). Trimming pared 4 bases from V and 5 bases from J, leaving 18 bases between. CDR1 SGHNT and CDR2 YYREEE come from the germline V gene (reference sequence). This CDR3 region has 15 residues. Here the CDR3 DNA reads TGTGCCAGCAGCCCGCGGACGGGAGTGGGTGAGACCCAGTACTTC. It is translated as CASSPRTGVGETQYF.

The rearrangement joins TRBV5-6 to TRBJ1-1; 10 nucleotides line up with TRBD1. Germline V gene sequence: CDR1 SGHDT, CDR2 YYEEEE. The CDR3 is 14 amino acids. Losses at the gene ends were 3 bases for V and 4 bases for J; bases not matched to a gene: 3. The CDR3 region has the DNA TGTGCCAGCAGCTCCCGGGACAGGGGCACTGAAGCTTTCTTT. Translated, it gives CASSSRDRGTEAFF.

This rearrangement joins TRBV10-3 to TRBJ2-1; 7 positions match TRBD2. V shed 9 bases, J shed 0 bases, and the junction held 5 bases outside the gene matches. Germline V gene lookup returns CDR1 ENHRY and CDR2 SYGVKD. CDR3 length equals 14 residues. The CDR3 here is CAMSPGGSYNEQFF. CDR3 nucleotide sequence: TGTGCCATGTCCCCGGGGGGCTCCTACAATGAGCAGTTCTTC.

The rearrangement uses TRBV28 and TRBJ1-5; tentatively, D is TRBD1 (5 bases). Germline CDR1 is MDHEN and CDR2 is SYDVKM. Trimming shortened V by 2 bases and J by 3 bases, and 8 bases separated the two germline ends. This CDR3 comprises 14 residues. The CDR3: CASSLRQINQPQHF. The CDR3, as DNA: TGTGCCAGCAGTTTAAGACAGATCAATCAGCCCCAGCATTTT. Supplemented by reference TRBV28 and TRBJ1-5, the full variable domain reads DVKVTQSSRYLVKRTGEKVFLECVQDMDHENMFWYRQDPGLGLRLIYFSYDVKMKEKGDIPEGYSVSREKKERFSLILESASTNQTSMYLCASSLRQINQPQHFGDGTRLSIL.

This chain connects TRBV27 to TRBJ2-7; D possibly corresponds to TRBD2 (5 bases). The CDR3 totals 15 residues. Germline CDR1 MNHEY, CDR2 SMNVEV (reference sequence). With 6 bases removed from V and 6 bases from J, the gap between germline ends came to 21 bases. CDR3 protein: CASSFTRAVPGEQYF. The CDR3 DNA is TGTGCCAGCAGCTTCACGAGGGCAGTCCCTGGCGAGCAGTACTTC.

This chain links TRBV12-3 or TRBV12-4 with TRBJ2-5; no clear D gene. The V and J ends lost 0 bases and 7 bases respectively, with 6 bases between them. The CDR3 is 12 amino acids. CDR3 sequence (DNA): TGTGCCAGCAGTTTAGCGCCGGGGACCCAGTACTTC. Its protein product is CASSLAPGTQYF.